This T cell receptor (beta chain) was obtained from a study of shared clonotypes between healthy human individuals. J was trimmed by 7 bases and V by 6 bases; bases with no gene match: 7. In germline, CDR1 is SNHLY, CDR2 FYNNEI. CDR3 length: 14 residues. The repertoire was sequenced with immunoSEQ multiplex PCR; TCRdb's copy has only in-frame clones and lacks some. Of approximately 590,000 clones listed, roughly 96% are singletons. The naive CD8 subset, CD45RO-negative cells positively selected for CCR7, excluded terminally differentiated effector memory CD45RA+ cells. For this clone: Antigen specificity is unknown. Distinct nucleotide sequences in the sample also encode this CDR3.

Overall study findings and caveats: Among a few donors, roughly 5% of naive CD4 clonotypes were found in common.

This sequence joins TRBV2 and TRBJ1-5, with 9 nucleotides matching TRBD1. This sequence originates from a woman under 40 in good health. The specimen was naive CD8+ T cells sorted from blood. CDR3 protein: CASSPGTGLQPQHF. The DNA for the CDR3 is TGTGCCAGCAGCCCCGGGACAGGGTTACAGCCCCAGCATTTT.